This T cell receptor (beta chain) was recovered during a study of blood T cell repertoires in COVID-19. Study summary: There were acute and convalescent COVID-19 samples, and they came from the United States, Italy and Spain. In each case, the material was cDNA or gDNA derived from T cells, B-cell-depleted T cells, or PBMCs.

Authors' methods: Estimates of nucleated cell counts were drawn from the amplification of reference gene primers. Only in-frame clones appear in the TCRdb table, and some are missing; sequencing was by immunoSEQ multiplex PCR. From that table come the V and J calls and clone size; the DNA was used to work out D and trimming. The sample carries approximately 280,000 clones, 89% recorded once. Looked up from germline, CDR1 is SGHVS and CDR2 is FQNEAQ. Trimming left V 5 bases short and J 0 bases short, with 13 bases between. The CDR3 totals 15 residues. The receptor's source is a woman in her sixties with acute or convalescent COVID-19. The specimen was peripheral blood. V gene TRBV7-8 combines with J gene TRBJ1-1; D not resolved. The CDR3 protein is CASSPRGVLNTEAFF. CDR3 nucleotides: TGTGCCAGCAGCCCCCGCGGCGTCTTGAACACTGAAGCTTTCTTT.